The present T cell receptor (beta chain) was sequenced within a study of blood T cell repertoires in COVID-19. Libraries were prepared by immunoSEQ multiplex PCR; TCRdb keeps only in-frame clonotypes and omits some of them. The table shows fewer than 350,000 clones, with 70% to 90% occurring only once. The TCR comes from a man aged 18 to 29 with active or convalescent COVID-19. The sample consisted of peripheral blood.

CDR3 sequence (DNA): TGTGCCAGCAGCTTTGGGACAGGAGAAACCTACGAGCAGTACTTC. The encoded protein is CASSFGTGETYEQYF. The rearrangement uses TRBV5-4 and TRBJ2-7; 8 bases are shared with TRBD1. The germline V gene encodes CDR1 SGHNT and CDR2 YYREEE (reference sequence). The CDR3 covers 15 residues. After removal of 2 bases from V and 2 bases from J, the junction contained 6 bases not matched to a gene. Looking up the rest from reference TRBV5-4 and TRBJ2-7 gives the full variable domain: ETGVTQSPTHLIKTRGQQVTLRCSSQSGHNTVSWYQQALGQGPQFIFQYYREEENGRGNFPPRFSGLQFPNYSSELNVNALELDDSALYLCASSFGTGETYEQYFGPGTRLTVT.